Only one count was recorded for the clone carrying this TCR beta chain. The data belong to a study of blood T cell repertoires in COVID-19. Study background: Specimens from acute and convalescent COVID-19 originated in the United States, Italy and Spain. T cells, B-cell-depleted T cells, or PBMCs supplied cDNA or gDNA.

Source study methods: Amplification with reference gene primers provided the estimates of nucleated cell counts. Only in-frame clones appear in the TCRdb table, and some are missing; sequencing was by immunoSEQ multiplex PCR. The V and J calls and clone size are taken from that table; D and trimming were inferred from the DNA. The sample comprises approximately 130,000 clones, around 86% of which are singletons, and roughly 9.1% rests with the top ten. This sequence was found in an older woman with active or convalescent COVID-19. Sequenced material: peripheral blood.

The CDR3, as DNA: TGTGCCAGCAGCTTAGGGGGCTCGGTCACTGAAGCTTTCTTT. This sequence encodes CASSLGGSVTEAFF. The chain recombines TRBV11-2 with TRBJ1-1, with D tentatively TRBD1 (5 bases). In germline, CDR1 is SGHAT, CDR2 FQNNGV. The CDR3 is 14 residues long. The V gene lost 1 base and the J gene lost 4 bases, with 10 bases spanning the gap. Complete variable domain (other parts from reference TRBV11-2 and TRBJ1-1): EAGVAQSPRYKIIEKRQSVAFWCNPISGHATLYWYQQILGQGPKLLIQFQNNGVVDDSQLPKDRFSAERLKGVDSTLKIQPAKLEDSAVYLCASSLGGSVTEAFFGQGTRLTVV.